One TCR beta chain is described in this entry. Which antigen it targets is not known. Per-nucleotide qualities are absent, and no much larger clonotype sits a single base away. The donors were healthy, HIV-negative adults with no recently reported acute infections or vaccinations. Every donor was a Caucasian adult living in Nashville, Tennessee, USA. CD4+ T cells were enriched through magnetic negative selection, after which naive cells were positively selected on CD45RA and the remaining negative fraction served as the memory subset. After blood collection by leukapheresis, PBMCs were isolated using Ficoll-Histopaque density gradient centrifugation and then cryopreserved in the vapor phase of liquid nitrogen. Analytical flow cytometry was used to check the purity and quantity of every magnetically sorted T cell population. From each sorted fraction, genomic DNA was isolated and quantified by UV absorbance on a Nanodrop 2000c.

Unmatched junction bases come to 17, with V trimmed by 5 bases and J by 5 bases. Including the terminal cysteine and phenylalanine, the CDR3 comprises 17 residues. Of the read, only the CDR3 DNA is kept; its 51 bases are in frame from base 1. CDR1 and CDR2, looked up from the germline V gene, are MDHEN and SYDVKM. These data come from a study of shared clonotypes between healthy human individuals (TCRdb year 2020). With respect to the entire study: The cohort included three men and a couple of women between 18 and 49 years of age. For each donor, CD4 naive and CD4 memory were each run on three plates, CD8 naive on two plates, and CD8 memory on one plate. To estimate repertoire size and how much clonotypes are shared between individuals, the study performed deep sequencing of blood TCR repertoires from about five healthy adults. Different laboratories and diverse techniques were used to prepare libraries and sequence TCR repertoires, to increase sequencing depth and limit assay-specific biases. Leukapheresis yielded between about 0.85 and 10 billion PBMCs per donor. General conclusions and limits of the study: Clonotypes shared by all four sorted-subset donors showed higher generation probabilities than non-shared clonotypes. Pairwise subsampling indicated that sequencing depth was expected to affect the degree of clonotype sharing among donors. The genetic and exposure-history diversity represented was limited by the small number of donors. Across a handful of donors, approximately 5% of naive CD4, approximately 4% of naive CD8, about 2.3% of memory CD4, and approximately 0.42% of memory CD8 clonotypes were shared. Sampling was restricted to blood, and TCR repertoires in tissue are likely to differ from TCR repertoires in blood. Naive subsets generally had larger estimated clonotype richness than memory subsets. Incomplete sequencing was indicated by rarefaction of sorted-subset datasets, despite the large sequencing depth.

Using the deep immunoSEQ assay, multiplex PCR amplified TCR CDR3 regions from genomic DNA. Extracted genomic DNA from each cell subset was spread evenly across all wells of several immunoSEQ 96-well plates, with each plate serving as a replicate. Each replicate PCR for sorted subsets received roughly 200 ng genomic DNA, equal to 30,000 or so T cell genomes. Purified libraries were quantified with a Qubit 3.0 fluorometer, sized on a Bioanalyzer 2100, and re-quantified with the KAPA Library Quantification kit. Every immunoSEQ 96-well plate was sequenced on a separate single-read 150-cycle Illumina NextSeq 550 flow cell. Concerning the study's data processing: Because only junctional sequences without quality scores were contained in the immunoSEQ output, filtering matching that applied to full-length reads could not be performed. Sequences were annotated with PyIR, a Python wrapper for IgBLAST v1.9, using IMGT germline references to assign V/J genes and CDR3. Reads were removed for weak V/J assignments (E-value above 1e-6), missing CDR3, stop codons, out-of-frame junctions, or ambiguous translated residues. V3J clonotypes were defined as sequences sharing an identical inferred V gene, J gene, and CDR3 amino acid sequence. Percentage overlap between repertoires was computed as shared unique clonotypes divided by the size of the smaller repertoire. RTK rarefaction, the Chao1 estimator, and Recon v2.1 estimates of unobserved clonotypes were used to assess repertoire richness. Generation probabilities were computed with OLGA for all TCRbeta clonotypes obtained by the gDNA method from several donors. TCRdb took over this immuneACCESS table, retaining in-frame rearrangements with V and J assigned. Such tables are incomplete; in checked studies, under half of the missing clones stem from an unresolved V gene, and the remainder is unexplained. V and J calls and clone size follow that table, whereas D and trimming were derived from the DNA. Counted in this sample were 2.3 million or so clones; approximately 93% of them appeared once. Under 0.45% of the sample belongs to the ten largest clones.

This receptor chain uses TRBV28 and TRBJ1-2, with 7 bases aligning to TRBD1. This TCR came from a man younger than 35 in good health. Some clones in this sample may be carry-over from other donors' samples. Sequencing used naive CD4+ T cells from PBMCs. What this sample's cell subset or site label stands for: CD45RA+ positively selected. The nucleotide sequence reads as follows: TGTGCCAGCAGTCCCGGGACAGATATATCGGCCTTATATGGCTACACCTTC. This yields the protein CASSPGTDISALYGYTF.